The T cell receptor beta chain described here comes from a study of OX40 agonist ivuxolimab in advanced cancers. For the study in its entirety: The costimulatory receptor OX40 (CD134) was targeted by ivuxolimab, a fully human IgG2 agonistic monoclonal antibody. The paper covers the monotherapy dose-escalation part of the phase I ivuxolimab trial, which included N of about 56 patients. The purpose of peripheral TCRbeta sequencing was to test whether ivuxolimab changed TCR sequence diversity and led to clonal T-cell expansion. Prior anti-PD-1, anti-PD-L1 or anti-CTLA-4 therapy was permitted, and checkpoint inhibitors had been received by 40% to 50% of dose-escalation patients. The dose-escalation cohort was around 84% male with a mean age of about 58 years, ranging from roughly 20 to 80. Intravenous ivuxolimab was administered to patients every 2 weeks at six dose levels: 0.01, 0.1, 0.3, 1.5, 3 and 10 mg/kg. Of the 50 or so patients in dose escalation, some 20 had hepatocellular carcinoma, approximately 15 had melanoma, 9 had renal cell carcinoma and 9 had head and neck cancer. Partial responses occurred in three dose-escalation patients, of whom one had hepatocellular carcinoma and two had cutaneous melanoma. The paper's findings and limits, for the study overall: Clonal expansion of both CD4+ and CD8+ blood T cells was observed from baseline to week 6 at doses 0.1 to 3.0 mg/kg. Which antigens the clonally expanded peripheral T cells were specific for was not determined. In partial responders in the 0.1-3.0 mg/kg groups, normalized peripheral clonal expansion was found to be among the lowest, especially among CD8+ T cells. After ivuxolimab, expanded clones were on average more numerous among CD8+ T cells than among CD4+ T cells. Low levels of normalized T-cell clonal expansion were also seen in some nonresponding patients.

The trial excluded patients who had a history of autoimmune disease or were on systemic immunosuppression. Peripheral blood for TCR sequencing was drawn from every dose cohort at baseline, at cycle 4 day 1 and at cycle 7 day 1. Samples were obtained from an open-label, multicenter, first-in-human phase I dose-escalation trial of ivuxolimab. Adults with locally advanced or metastatic melanoma, renal cell carcinoma, hepatocellular carcinoma or head and neck squamous cell carcinoma were enrolled in the trial. Before TCR sequencing, CD4+ T cells and CD8+ T cells were sorted from peripheral blood as separate populations. As concerns this clone: Its antigen remains unidentified. No base quality values were provided; no much bigger clone lies one nucleotide off.

V sheds 2 bases and J sheds 2 bases, leaving 7 bases between their ends. Reading from cysteine to phenylalanine, the CDR3 counts 13 amino acids. The retained sequence is limited to the CDR3, 39 bases, with the frame set at the first base. CDR1 and CDR2, looked up from the germline V gene (reference sequence), are MNHEY and SMNVEV. Genomic DNA was extracted from sorted cells for sequencing of the TCRbeta CDR3 region. TCRbeta CDR3 regions were sequenced using the immunoSEQ Assay. The source is immuneACCESS, and TCRdb retained only in-frame sequences with V and J called. Part of the clones is not carried over; for the studies checked, unresolved V genes explain less than half of this, and the remainder is unexplained. A total of about 50,000 clones appear in this sample, 75% to 90% of them only once. Approximately 12% of the sample is taken by the ten largest.

The rearranged segments are TRBV27 and TRBJ2-7, with a tentative D gene TRBD1 over 5 matching bases. The sequence was collected from an adult with an advanced solid tumor such as melanoma, head and neck, liver or kidney cancer. The specimen was CD4+ or CD8+ T cells sorted from blood, collected in a trial of the OX40 agonist ivuxolimab. The CDR3 amino acid sequence is: CASSLQGPYEQYF. The base sequence is TGTGCCAGCAGTTTACAGGGTCCCTACGAGCAGTACTTC.